Included here is one T cell receptor beta chain sequence, with context. Clones were read by immunoSEQ multiplex PCR, and TCRdb kept only the in-frame ones, dropping some. The sample includes about 140,000 clones, 85% to 90% of them seen just once. Per germline, CDR1 SGHRS and CDR2 YFSETQ. The ends were cut back, 3 bases at V and 2 bases at J, with 11 bases in the middle. The length of the CDR3 is 14 residues. The sample originates from a study of blood T cell repertoires in COVID-19. Study in general: PBMCs, B-cell-depleted T cells, or T cells provided the cDNA or gDNA that made up the material.

Sequenced sample: peripheral blood. The sequence was obtained from a woman aged 60-75 years with acute or convalescent COVID-19. The chain recombines TRBV5-1 with TRBJ1-1, with D perhaps matching TRBD1 (5 bases). In nucleotides, the CDR3 is TGCGCCAGCAGCTACGGGGGACCTAACACTGAAGCTTTCTTT. It translates to CASSYGGPNTEAFF.